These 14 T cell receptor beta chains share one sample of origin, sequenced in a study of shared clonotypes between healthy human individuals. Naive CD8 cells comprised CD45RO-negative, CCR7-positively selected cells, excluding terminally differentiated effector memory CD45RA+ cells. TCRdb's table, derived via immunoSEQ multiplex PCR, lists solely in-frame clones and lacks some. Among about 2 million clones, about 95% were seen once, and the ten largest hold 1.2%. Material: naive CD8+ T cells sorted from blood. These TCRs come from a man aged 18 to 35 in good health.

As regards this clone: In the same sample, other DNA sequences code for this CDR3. CDR3 in amino acids: CASSLGANNEQFF. The CDR3, as DNA: TGTGCCAGCAGCTTGGGGGCTAACAATGAGCAGTTCTTC. The chain joins TRBV5-6 to TRBJ2-1; D uncertain. The germline V gene encodes CDR1 SGHDT and CDR2 YYEEEE. The CDR3 runs to 13 residues. Between the trimmed V and J ends, which lost 0 bases and 5 bases, there was a span of 6 bases.

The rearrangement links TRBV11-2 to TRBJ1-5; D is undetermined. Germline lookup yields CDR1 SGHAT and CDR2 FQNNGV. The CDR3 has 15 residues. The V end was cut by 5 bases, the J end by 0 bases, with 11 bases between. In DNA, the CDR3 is TGTGCCAGCAGCCCGGAGACCTATAGCAATCAGCCCCAGCATTTT. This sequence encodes CASSPETYSNQPQHF.

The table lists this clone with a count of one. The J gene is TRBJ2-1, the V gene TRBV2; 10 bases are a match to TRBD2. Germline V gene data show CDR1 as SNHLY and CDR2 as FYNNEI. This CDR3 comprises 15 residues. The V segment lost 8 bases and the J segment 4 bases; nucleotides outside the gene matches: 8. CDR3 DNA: TGTGCCAGCTCCCAGACTAGCGGGCCTTACAATGAGCAGTTCTTC. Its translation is CASSQTSGPYNEQFF.

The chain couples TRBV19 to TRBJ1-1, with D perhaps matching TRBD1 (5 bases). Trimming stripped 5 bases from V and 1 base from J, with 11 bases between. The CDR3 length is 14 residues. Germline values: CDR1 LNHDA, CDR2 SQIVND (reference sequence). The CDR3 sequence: CASSYGTENTEAFF. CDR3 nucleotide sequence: TGTGCCAGTAGTTACGGGACCGAGAACACTGAAGCTTTCTTT.

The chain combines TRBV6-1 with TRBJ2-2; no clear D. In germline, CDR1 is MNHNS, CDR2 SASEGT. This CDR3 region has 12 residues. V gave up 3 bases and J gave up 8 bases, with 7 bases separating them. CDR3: CASSDPAGELFF. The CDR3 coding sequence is TGTGCCAGCAGTGACCCGGCGGGGGAGCTGTTTTTT.

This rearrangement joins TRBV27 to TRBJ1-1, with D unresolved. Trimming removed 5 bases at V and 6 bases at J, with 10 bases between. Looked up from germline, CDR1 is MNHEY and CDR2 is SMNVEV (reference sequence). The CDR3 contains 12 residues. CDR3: CASSGLGAEAFF. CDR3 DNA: TGTGCCAGCAGTGGACTTGGGGCTGAAGCTTTCTTT.

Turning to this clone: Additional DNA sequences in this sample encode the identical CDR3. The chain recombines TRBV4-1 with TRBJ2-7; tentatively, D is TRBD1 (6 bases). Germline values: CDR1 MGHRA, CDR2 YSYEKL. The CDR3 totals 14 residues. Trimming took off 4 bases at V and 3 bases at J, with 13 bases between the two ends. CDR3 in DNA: TGCGCCAGCAGCCCGGGACAAGGAGGCTACGAGCAGTACTTC. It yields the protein CASSPGQGGYEQYF.

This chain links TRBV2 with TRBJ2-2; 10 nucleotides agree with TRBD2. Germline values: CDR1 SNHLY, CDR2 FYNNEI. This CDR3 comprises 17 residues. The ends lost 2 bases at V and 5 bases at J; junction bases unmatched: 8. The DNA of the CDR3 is TGTGCCAGCAGTGAAACTAGCGGGGACCCCGGGACCGGGGAGCTGTTTTTT. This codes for CASSETSGDPGTGELFF.

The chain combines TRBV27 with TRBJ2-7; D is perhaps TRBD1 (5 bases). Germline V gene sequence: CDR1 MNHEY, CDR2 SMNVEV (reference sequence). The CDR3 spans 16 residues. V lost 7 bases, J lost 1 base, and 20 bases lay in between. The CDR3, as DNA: TGTGCCAGCACCCCAAGCATAGGGGCTGTTTCCTACGAGCAGTACTTC. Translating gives CASTPSIGAVSYEQYF.

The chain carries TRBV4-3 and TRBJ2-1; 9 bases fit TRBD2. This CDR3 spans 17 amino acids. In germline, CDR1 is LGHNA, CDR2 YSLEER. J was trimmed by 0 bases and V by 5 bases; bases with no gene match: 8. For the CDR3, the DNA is TGCGCCAGCAGCTTAGCGGGAGAGACGGGCTCCTACAATGAGCAGTTCTTC. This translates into CASSLAGETGSYNEQFF.

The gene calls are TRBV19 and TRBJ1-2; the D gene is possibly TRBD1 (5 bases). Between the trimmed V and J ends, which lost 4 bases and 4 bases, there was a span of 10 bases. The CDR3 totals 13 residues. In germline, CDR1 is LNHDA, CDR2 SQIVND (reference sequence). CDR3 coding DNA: TGTGCCAGTAGTACACACGGGACCTATGGCTACACCTTC. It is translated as CASSTHGTYGYTF.

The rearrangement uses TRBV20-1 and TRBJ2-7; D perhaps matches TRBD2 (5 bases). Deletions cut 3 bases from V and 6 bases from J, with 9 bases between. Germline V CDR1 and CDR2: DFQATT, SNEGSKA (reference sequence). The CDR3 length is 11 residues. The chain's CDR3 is CSARSGSEQYF. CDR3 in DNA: TGCAGTGCTAGGAGTGGGAGCGAGCAGTACTTC.

In DNA form, the CDR3 reads TGTGCCAGCAGCTTCTGGAGTACCTACTACGAGCAGTACTTC. Its protein is CASSFWSTYYEQYF. The chain employs TRBV5-6 and TRBJ2-7; D call uncertain. In germline, CDR1 is SGHDT, CDR2 YYEEEE. Trimming stripped 2 bases from V and 3 bases from J, with 12 bases between. This CDR3 contains 14 residues.

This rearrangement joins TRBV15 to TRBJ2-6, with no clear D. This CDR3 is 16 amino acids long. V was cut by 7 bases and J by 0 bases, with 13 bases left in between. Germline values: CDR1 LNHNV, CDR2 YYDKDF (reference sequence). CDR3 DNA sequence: TGTGCCACCACCGCCCTACCCTACTCTGGGGCCAACGTCCTGACTTTC. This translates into CATTALPYSGANVLTF.